The 18 T cell receptor beta chains reported below all come from one sample, sequenced in a study of OX40 agonist ivuxolimab in advanced cancers. Using immunoSEQ multiplex PCR, the repertoire was profiled, and TCRdb retains in-frame clones only, with some absent. The repertoire holds tens of thousands of clones, approximately 94% seen once, with around 19% in the top ten. Sequencing was performed on CD4+ or CD8+ T cells sorted from blood, taken in a trial of the OX40 agonist ivuxolimab. The source of these receptors is an adult with an advanced solid tumor such as melanoma, head and neck, liver or kidney cancer.

This clone was detected only once. This chain links TRBV9 with TRBJ2-3; D perhaps matches TRBD1 (5 bases). This CDR3 is built from 13 residues. Looked up from germline, CDR1 is SGDLS and CDR2 is YYNGEE. Trimming cost V 3 bases and J 5 bases, with 10 bases left between them. DNA for the CDR3: TGTGCCAGCAGCGCAGGGCTCCGAGATACGCAGTATTTT. It translates to CASSAGLRDTQYF.

The rearrangement joins TRBV27 to TRBJ2-7; 8 positions agree with TRBD2. V dropped 6 bases and J dropped 6; count of bases not matched to a gene: 13. This CDR3 has 15 amino acids. Germline CDR1 is MNHEY and CDR2 is SMNVEV (reference sequence). CDR3 DNA sequence: TGTGCCAGCAGCCCCGCCGGGGGGGAAGACGGCGAGCAGTACTTC. Protein sequence: CASSPAGGEDGEQYF.

V and J are TRBV7-2 and TRBJ2-7; D perhaps matches TRBD2 (6 bases). The CDR3 is made up of 14 amino acids. Germline V gives CDR1 SGHTA, CDR2 FQGNSA. The V gene lost 6 bases and the J gene lost 2 bases, with 14 bases spanning the gap. CDR3 nucleotide sequence: TGTGCCAGCAGGAACTGGACTACACCCTACGAGCAGTACTTC. Protein sequence: CASRNWTTPYEQYF.

The chain links TRBV4-2 to TRBJ1-1; the D is unclear. CDR1 and CDR2 (germline): LGHNA, YNFKEQ. The CDR3 contains 16 residues. V was clipped by 4 bases and J by 0 bases, with 15 bases between them. CDR3 coding DNA: TGTGCCAGCAGCCCCTTTGAACAACCCATGAACACTGAAGCTTTCTTT. Encoded protein: CASSPFEQPMNTEAFF.

The J gene is TRBJ2-7, the V gene TRBV4-3; D may be TRBD2 (6 bases). CDR1 LGHNA and CDR2 YSLEER come from the germline V gene. V dropped 3 bases and J dropped 6 bases, with 36 bases sitting between them. The CDR3 contains 21 residues. CDR3 loop: CASSQDMFGNQPGRGTGEQYF. CDR3 sequence (DNA): TGCGCCAGCAGCCAGGACATGTTCGGGAACCAGCCCGGGAGAGGTACGGGCGAGCAGTACTTC.

The chain employs TRBV2 and TRBJ1-2, with D perhaps TRBD1 (5 bases). V dropped 0 bases and J dropped 7 bases, with 12 bases sitting between them. The CDR3 is 14 residues long. CDR1 and CDR2 from the germline V gene are SNHLY and FYNNEI. For the CDR3, the DNA is TGTGCCAGCAGTGAAGCTGTAACAAGGGGTGGCTACACCTTC. It specifies CASSEAVTRGGYTF. The variable domain in full, with the rest retrieved from reference TRBV2 and TRBJ1-2, is EPEVTQTPSHQVTQMGQEVILRCVPISNHLYFYWYRQILGQKVEFLVSFYNNEISEKSEIFDDQFSVERPDGSNFTLKIRSTKLEDSAMYFCASSEAVTRGGYTFGSGTRLTVV.

This rearrangement joins TRBV27 to TRBJ2-1; D unclear. Germline CDR1 reads MNHEY; CDR2 reads SMNVEV (reference sequence). V dropped 3 bases and J dropped 5 bases, with 11 bases sitting between them. The CDR3 extends over 14 amino acids. For the CDR3, the DNA is TGTGCCAGCAGTTTTGGAGTGGACCACAATGAGCAGTTCTTC. Amino acid sequence: CASSFGVDHNEQFF.

V usage is TRBV9 and J usage is TRBJ2-1; 11 bases map to TRBD2. The CDR3 covers 15 residues. Germline V gene lookup returns CDR1 SGDLS and CDR2 YYNGEE. V trimming: 0 bases; J trimming: 9 bases; junction bases outside the gene matches: 5. CDR3 nucleotides: TGTGCCAGCAGCGTAGTAGCGGGAGGGCCGGGTGAGCAGTTCTTC. Protein: CASSVVAGGPGEQFF.

This chain's CDR3 is CASSYGLGEQYF. The DNA for the CDR3 is TGTGCCAGCAGTTACGGGCTAGGCGAGCAGTACTTC. V is TRBV6-5 and J is TRBJ2-7; D gene uncertain. This CDR3 has 12 amino acids. V lost 2 bases, J lost 6 bases, and 8 bases lay in between. The germline V gene has CDR1 MNHEY and CDR2 SVGAGI.

The rearrangement links TRBV5-8 to TRBJ2-1; TRBD2 agrees at 8 bases. There are 16 residues in the CDR3. V lost 0 bases to trimming and J lost 0 bases; unmatched junction nucleotides: 2. Germline CDR1 reads SGHTS; CDR2 reads YDEGEE. CDR3 DNA: TGTGCCAGCAGCTTGGGGGCGGGAGGCTCCTACAATGAGCAGTTCTTC. The encoded protein is CASSLGAGGSYNEQFF.

This chain uses TRBV4-2 with TRBJ2-7; D might be TRBD2 (5 bases). The CDR3 spans 15 residues. Per germline, CDR1 LGHNA and CDR2 YNFKEQ. Trimming took 0 bases from V and 5 from J, leaving 14 bases between them. In DNA, the CDR3 is TGTGCCAGCAGCCAAGAGTATACAGCGGCGGACGAGCAGTACTTC. The encoded protein is CASSQEYTAADEQYF.

This chain connects TRBV27 to TRBJ1-2, with a weak D call TRBD1 (6 bases). With 5 bases removed from V and 0 bases from J, the gap between germline ends came to 13 bases. The CDR3 runs to 15 residues. Germline values: CDR1 MNHEY, CDR2 SMNVEV (reference sequence). This CDR3 reads CASSASGASNYGYTF. The CDR3 DNA is TGTGCCAGCAGTGCTTCAGGGGCCTCTAACTATGGCTACACCTTC.

CDR3 coding DNA: TGCGCCAGCAGGGCCTTCGGAGGGTCGTCCTACGAGCAGTACTTC. This gives the protein CASRAFGGSSYEQYF. The V call is TRBV5-1, the J call TRBJ2-7; a possible D gene is TRBD2 (6 bases). The V end lost 5 bases, the J end lost 1 base, and 16 bases lay between the germline ends. Germline-derived CDR1 and CDR2 are SGHRS and YFSETQ. CDR3 length: 15 residues.

The gene calls are TRBV30 and TRBJ2-7; 13 bases are a match to TRBD2. CDR1 is GTSNPN, CDR2 SVGIG, per germline (reference sequence). The CDR3 is made up of 14 amino acids. The J segment lost 3 bases and the V segment lost 4 bases, leaving 3 bases of the junction unmatched. CDR3 residues: CAWTGTSGIYEQYF. The CDR3 bases are TGTGCCTGGACCGGGACTAGCGGGATCTACGAGCAGTACTTC.

This clone occurred a few times. This chain uses TRBV19 with TRBJ1-5; D call uncertain. Trimming removed 3 bases at V and 1 base at J, with 10 bases between. Germline loops: CDR1 LNHDA, CDR2 SQIVND (reference sequence). The CDR3 consists of 15 residues. In DNA form, the CDR3 reads TGTGCCAGTAGTATGGTCAGGAGAAGCAATCAGCCCCAGCATTTT. Translating it yields CASSMVRRSNQPQHF.

This chain uses TRBV5-1 with TRBJ2-1; D is unresolved. This CDR3 contains 11 residues. The V gene lost 5 bases and the J gene lost 9 bases, with 9 bases spanning the gap. Germline V gene data show CDR1 as SGHRS and CDR2 as YFSETQ. The CDR3 reads CASSYGPEQFF. CDR3 nucleotide sequence: TGCGCCAGCAGTTACGGACCTGAGCAGTTCTTC.

The chain recombines TRBV4-2 with TRBJ1-2, with D possibly matching TRBD1 (5 bases). This CDR3 has 17 residues. Trimming took off 0 bases at V and 7 bases at J, with 21 bases between the two ends. Per the germline V gene, CDR1 is LGHNA and CDR2 is YNFKEQ. The CDR3 sequence is CASSQDPVAWGESGYTF. CDR3 nucleotides: TGTGCCAGCAGCCAAGATCCTGTGGCTTGGGGGGAGAGTGGCTACACCTTC.

V is TRBV9 and J is TRBJ2-3; possibly TRBD1 or TRBD2 for D (6 bases each). The CDR3 covers 15 residues. V was trimmed by 0 bases and J by 0 bases, leaving 8 bases between them. In germline, CDR1 is SGDLS, CDR2 YYNGEE. This CDR3 reads CASSVEGGSTDTQYF. The DNA for the CDR3 is TGTGCCAGCAGCGTAGAGGGGGGAAGCACAGATACGCAGTATTTT.